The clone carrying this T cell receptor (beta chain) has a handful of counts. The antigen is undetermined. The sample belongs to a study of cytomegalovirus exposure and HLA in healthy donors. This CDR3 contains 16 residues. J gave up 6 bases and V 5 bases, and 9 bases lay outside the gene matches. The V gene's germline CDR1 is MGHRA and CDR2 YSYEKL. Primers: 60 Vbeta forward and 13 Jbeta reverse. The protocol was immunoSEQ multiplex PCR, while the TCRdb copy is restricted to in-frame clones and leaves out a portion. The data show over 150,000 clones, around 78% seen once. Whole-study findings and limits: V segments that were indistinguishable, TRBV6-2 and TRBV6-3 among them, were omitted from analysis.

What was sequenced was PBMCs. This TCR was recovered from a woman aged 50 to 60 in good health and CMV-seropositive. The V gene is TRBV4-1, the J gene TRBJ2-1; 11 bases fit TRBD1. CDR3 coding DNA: TGCGCCAGCAGCGGTTACCGGGACAGGGGGGCCAATGAGCAGTTCTTC. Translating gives CASSGYRDRGANEQFF.